These T cell receptor beta chains were read from a single sample in a study of CD4 and CD8 cells across lung adenocarcinoma regions. One entry per CDR3 protein, called by TCRdb with MiXCR from the PCR reads. Of 5,200 or so distinct CDR3 sequences listed, about three fifths are singletons. Sequenced material: CD4+ T cells from the center of a lung tumor. The receptors here all came from a male donor with lung adenocarcinoma. The CD4 and CD8 labels of this study may be unreliable. CDR3s include the opening cysteine and the closing phenylalanine or tryptophan. D genes are given only for firm matches. A row's size may be missing; if present it is once, few, many or a size class.

j_gene: TRBJ2-7; d_gene: -; abundance: -; v_gene: TRBV6-1; CDR3nt: TGTGCCAGCTCGGGGGGCCTCGGGGGGTCCTACGAGCAGTACTTC; CDR3aa: CASSGGLGGSYEQYF
j_gene: TRBJ2-5; d_gene: TRBD2; abundance: -; v_gene: TRBV12-3/TRBV12-4; CDR3nt: TGTGCCAGCAGTTTTATCCGGGAGGGAGGGCAGACCCAGTACTTC; CDR3aa: CASSFIREGGQTQYF
j_gene: TRBJ2-3; d_gene: -; abundance: once; v_gene: TRBV25-1; CDR3nt: TGTGCCAGCAGGGGGGCAGGGGGAGGGCATCGAGAGACGCAGTATTTC; CDR3aa: CASRGAGGGHRETQYF
j_gene: TRBJ2-7; d_gene: -; abundance: once; v_gene: TRBV10-1; CDR3nt: TGCGCCAGCAGCCTAATAGCCAATGAGCAGTACTTC; CDR3aa: CASSLIANEQYF
j_gene: TRBJ2-2; d_gene: TRBD2; abundance: medium-sized; v_gene: TRBV11-3; CDR3nt: TGTGCCAGCAGCCACGGGACTAGCGGTACCGGGGAGCTGTTTTTT; CDR3aa: CASSHGTSGTGELFF
j_gene: TRBJ2-2; d_gene: -; abundance: -; v_gene: TRBV27; CDR3nt: TGTGCCAGCAGTTTATCGACCGTGGACGGGGAGCTGTTTTTT; CDR3aa: CASSLSTVDGELFF
j_gene: TRBJ1-1; d_gene: -; abundance: few; v_gene: TRBV5-1; CDR3nt: TGCGCCAGCAGCTTCGTCAGTGACACTGAAGCTTTCTTT; CDR3aa: CASSFVSDTEAFF
j_gene: TRBJ1-3; d_gene: -; abundance: -; v_gene: TRBV6-1; CDR3nt: TGTGCCAGCAGCCCCACTGGAAACACCATATATTTT; CDR3aa: CASSPTGNTIYF
j_gene: TRBJ2-1; d_gene: TRBD1; abundance: -; v_gene: TRBV6-1; CDR3nt: TGTGCCAGCAAGGTAAGGGACAGCCCTTACAATGAGCAGTTCTTC; CDR3aa: CASKVRDSPYNEQFF
j_gene: TRBJ2-4; d_gene: -; abundance: -; v_gene: TRBV6-1; CDR3nt: TGTGCCAGCAGTGCCAGGAGCAGCGGGGCCAAAAACATTCAGTACTTC; CDR3aa: CASSARSSGAKNIQYF
j_gene: TRBJ2-1; d_gene: -; abundance: -; v_gene: TRBV27; CDR3nt: TGTGCCAGCAGTTTAGGTCTACTCTCCTACAATGAGCAGTTCTTC; CDR3aa: CASSLGLLSYNEQFF
j_gene: TRBJ2-6; d_gene: -; abundance: -; v_gene: TRBV27; CDR3nt: TGTGCCAGCAGTCCCTATCAGGGCTCTGGGGCCAACGTCCTGACTTTC; CDR3aa: CASSPYQGSGANVLTF